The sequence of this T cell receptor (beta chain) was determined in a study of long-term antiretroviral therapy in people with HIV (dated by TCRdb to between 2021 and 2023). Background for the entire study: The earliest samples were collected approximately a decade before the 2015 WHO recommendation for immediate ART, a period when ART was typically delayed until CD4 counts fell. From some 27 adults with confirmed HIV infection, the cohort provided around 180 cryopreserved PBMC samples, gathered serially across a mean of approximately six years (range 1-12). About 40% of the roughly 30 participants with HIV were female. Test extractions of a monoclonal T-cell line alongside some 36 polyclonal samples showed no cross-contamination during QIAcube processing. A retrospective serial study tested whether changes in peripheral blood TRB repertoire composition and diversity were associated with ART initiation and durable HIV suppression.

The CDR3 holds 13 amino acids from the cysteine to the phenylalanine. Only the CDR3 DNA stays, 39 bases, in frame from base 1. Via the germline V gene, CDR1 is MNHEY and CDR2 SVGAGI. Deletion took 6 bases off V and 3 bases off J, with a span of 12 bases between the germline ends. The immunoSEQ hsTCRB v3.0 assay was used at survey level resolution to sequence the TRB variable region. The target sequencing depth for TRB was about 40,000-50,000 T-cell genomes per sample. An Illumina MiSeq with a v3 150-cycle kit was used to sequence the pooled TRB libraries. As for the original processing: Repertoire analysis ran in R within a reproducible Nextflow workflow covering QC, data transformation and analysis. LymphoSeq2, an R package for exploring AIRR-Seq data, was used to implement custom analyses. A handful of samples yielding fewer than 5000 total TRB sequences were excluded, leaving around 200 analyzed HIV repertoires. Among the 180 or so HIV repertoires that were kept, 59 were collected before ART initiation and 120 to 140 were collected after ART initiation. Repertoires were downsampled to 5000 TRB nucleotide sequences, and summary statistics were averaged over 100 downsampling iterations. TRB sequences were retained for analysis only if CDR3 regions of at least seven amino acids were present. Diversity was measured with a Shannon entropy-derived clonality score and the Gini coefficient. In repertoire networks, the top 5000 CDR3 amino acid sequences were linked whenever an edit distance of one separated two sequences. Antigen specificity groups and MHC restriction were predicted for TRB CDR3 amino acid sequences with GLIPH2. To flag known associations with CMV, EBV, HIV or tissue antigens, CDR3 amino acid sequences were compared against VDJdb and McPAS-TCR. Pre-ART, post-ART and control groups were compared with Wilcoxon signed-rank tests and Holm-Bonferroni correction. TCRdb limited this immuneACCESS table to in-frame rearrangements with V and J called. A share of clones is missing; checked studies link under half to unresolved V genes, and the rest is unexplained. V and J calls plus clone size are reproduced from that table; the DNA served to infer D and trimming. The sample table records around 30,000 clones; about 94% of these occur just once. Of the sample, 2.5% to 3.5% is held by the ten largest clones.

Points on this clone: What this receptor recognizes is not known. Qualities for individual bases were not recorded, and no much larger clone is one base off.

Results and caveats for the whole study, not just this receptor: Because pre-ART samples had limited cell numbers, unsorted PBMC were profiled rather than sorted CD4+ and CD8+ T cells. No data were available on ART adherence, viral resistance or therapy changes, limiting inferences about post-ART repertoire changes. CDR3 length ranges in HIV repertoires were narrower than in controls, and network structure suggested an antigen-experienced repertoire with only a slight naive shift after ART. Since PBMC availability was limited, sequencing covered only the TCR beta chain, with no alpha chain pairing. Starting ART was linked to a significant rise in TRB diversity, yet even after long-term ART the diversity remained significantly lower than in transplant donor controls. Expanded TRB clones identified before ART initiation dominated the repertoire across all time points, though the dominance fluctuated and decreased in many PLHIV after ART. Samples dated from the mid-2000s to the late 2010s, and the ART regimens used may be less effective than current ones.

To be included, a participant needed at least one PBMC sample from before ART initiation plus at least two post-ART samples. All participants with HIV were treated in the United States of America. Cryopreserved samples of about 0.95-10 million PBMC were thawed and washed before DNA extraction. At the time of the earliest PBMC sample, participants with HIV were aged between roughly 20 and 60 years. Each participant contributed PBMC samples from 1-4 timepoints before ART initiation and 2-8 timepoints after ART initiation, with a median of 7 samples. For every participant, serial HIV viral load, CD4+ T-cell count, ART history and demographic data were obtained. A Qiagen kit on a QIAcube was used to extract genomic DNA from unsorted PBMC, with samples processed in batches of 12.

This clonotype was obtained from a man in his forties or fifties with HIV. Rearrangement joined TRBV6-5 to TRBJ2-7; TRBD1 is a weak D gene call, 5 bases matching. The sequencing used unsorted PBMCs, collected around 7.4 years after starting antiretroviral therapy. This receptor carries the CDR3 CASRRQKHYEQYF. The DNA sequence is TGTGCCAGCAGACGACAGAAGCACTACGAGCAGTACTTC.